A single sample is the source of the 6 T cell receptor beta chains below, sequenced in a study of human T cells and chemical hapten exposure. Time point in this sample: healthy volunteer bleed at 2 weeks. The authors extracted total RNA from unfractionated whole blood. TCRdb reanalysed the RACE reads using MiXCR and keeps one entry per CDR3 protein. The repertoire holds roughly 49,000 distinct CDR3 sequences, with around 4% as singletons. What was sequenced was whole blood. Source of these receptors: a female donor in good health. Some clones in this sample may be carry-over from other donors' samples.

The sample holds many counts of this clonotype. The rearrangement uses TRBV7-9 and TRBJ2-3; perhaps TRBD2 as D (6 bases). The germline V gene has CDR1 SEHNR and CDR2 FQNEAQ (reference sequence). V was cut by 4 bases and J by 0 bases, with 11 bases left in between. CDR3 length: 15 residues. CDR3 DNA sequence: TGTGCCAGCAGCTATTCCGGGACTAGCACAGATACGCAGTATTTT. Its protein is CASSYSGTSTDTQYF.

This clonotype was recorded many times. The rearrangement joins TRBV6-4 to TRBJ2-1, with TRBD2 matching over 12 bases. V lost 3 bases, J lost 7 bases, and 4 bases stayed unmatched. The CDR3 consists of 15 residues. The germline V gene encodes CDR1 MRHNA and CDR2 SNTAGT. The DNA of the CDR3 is TGTGCCAGCAGTGAAACTAGCGGGGGGAGGAATGAGCAGTTCTTC. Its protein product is CASSETSGGRNEQFF.

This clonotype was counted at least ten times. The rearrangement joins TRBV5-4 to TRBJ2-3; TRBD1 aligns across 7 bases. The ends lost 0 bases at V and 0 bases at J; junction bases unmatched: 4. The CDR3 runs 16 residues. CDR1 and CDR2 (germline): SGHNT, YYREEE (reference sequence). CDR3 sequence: CASSLEGAVSTDTQYF. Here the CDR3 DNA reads TGTGCCAGCAGCTTGGAGGGGGCGGTGAGCACAGATACGCAGTATTTT.

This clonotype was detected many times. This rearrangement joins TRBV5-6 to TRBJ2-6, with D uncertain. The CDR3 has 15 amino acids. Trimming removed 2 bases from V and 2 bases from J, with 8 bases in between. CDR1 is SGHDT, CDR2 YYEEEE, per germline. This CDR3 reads CASSFRRAGANVLTF. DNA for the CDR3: TGTGCCAGCAGCTTCAGACGAGCTGGGGCCAACGTCCTGACTTTC.

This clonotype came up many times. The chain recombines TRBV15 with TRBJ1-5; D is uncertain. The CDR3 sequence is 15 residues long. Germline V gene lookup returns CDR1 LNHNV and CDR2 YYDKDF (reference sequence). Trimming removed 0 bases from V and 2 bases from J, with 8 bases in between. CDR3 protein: CATSRELSGNQPQHF. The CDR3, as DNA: TGTGCCACCAGCAGAGAACTATCGGGCAATCAGCCCCAGCATTTT.

Here the CDR3 reads CASSQERTGVTQPQHF. CDR3 nucleotide sequence: TGTGCCAGCAGCCAAGAGCGGACAGGGGTAACGCAGCCCCAGCATTTT. This chain uses TRBV4-2 with TRBJ1-5; 9 bases are a match to TRBD1. With V trimmed by 0 bases and J by 7 bases, 7 bases remained unmatched. Germline V gene sequence: CDR1 LGHNA, CDR2 YNFKEQ. This CDR3 comprises 16 residues.